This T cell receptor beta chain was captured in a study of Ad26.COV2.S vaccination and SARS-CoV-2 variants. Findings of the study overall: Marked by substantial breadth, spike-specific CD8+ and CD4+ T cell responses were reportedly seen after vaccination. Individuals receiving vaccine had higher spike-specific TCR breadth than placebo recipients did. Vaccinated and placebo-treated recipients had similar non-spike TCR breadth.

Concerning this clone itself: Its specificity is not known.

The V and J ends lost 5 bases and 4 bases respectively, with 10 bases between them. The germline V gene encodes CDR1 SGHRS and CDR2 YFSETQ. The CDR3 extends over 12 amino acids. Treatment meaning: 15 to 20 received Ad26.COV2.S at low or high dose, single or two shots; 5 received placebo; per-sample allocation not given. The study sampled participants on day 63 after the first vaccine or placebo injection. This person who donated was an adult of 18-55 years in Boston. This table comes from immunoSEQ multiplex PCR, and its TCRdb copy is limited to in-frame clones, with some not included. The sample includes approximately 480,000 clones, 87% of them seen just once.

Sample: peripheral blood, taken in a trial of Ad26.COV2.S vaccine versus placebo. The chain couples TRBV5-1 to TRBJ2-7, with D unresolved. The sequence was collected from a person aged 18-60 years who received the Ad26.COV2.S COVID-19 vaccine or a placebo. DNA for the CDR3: TGCGCCAGCAGTGAGGACCGATACGAGCAGTACTTC. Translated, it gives CASSEDRYEQYF.